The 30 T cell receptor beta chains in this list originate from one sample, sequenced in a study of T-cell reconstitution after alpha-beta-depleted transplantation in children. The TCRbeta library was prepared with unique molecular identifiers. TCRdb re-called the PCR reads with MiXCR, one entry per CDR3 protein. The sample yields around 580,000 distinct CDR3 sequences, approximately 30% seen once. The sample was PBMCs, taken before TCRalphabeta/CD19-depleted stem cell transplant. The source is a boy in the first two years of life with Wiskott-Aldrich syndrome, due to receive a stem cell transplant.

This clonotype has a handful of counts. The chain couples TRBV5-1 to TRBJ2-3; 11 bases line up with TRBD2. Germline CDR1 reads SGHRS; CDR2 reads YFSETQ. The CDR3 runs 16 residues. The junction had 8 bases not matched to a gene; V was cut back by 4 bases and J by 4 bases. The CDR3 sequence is CASSPGLAGSSDTQYF. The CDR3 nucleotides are TGCGCCAGCAGCCCTGGACTAGCGGGTTCGTCAGATACGCAGTATTTT.

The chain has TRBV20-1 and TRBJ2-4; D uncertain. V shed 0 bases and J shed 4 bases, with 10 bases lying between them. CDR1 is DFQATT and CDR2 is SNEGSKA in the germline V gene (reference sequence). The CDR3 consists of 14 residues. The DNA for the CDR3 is TGCAGTGCTAGAGATCGGGCAGCTAAAAACATTCAGTACTTC. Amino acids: CSARDRAAKNIQYF.

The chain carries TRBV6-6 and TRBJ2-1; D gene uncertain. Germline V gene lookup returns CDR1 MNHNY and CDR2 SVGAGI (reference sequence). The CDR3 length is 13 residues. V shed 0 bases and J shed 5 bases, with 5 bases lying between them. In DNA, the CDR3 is TGTGCCAGCAGTTACTCGTTCAACAATGAGCAGTTCTTC. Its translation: CASSYSFNNEQFF.

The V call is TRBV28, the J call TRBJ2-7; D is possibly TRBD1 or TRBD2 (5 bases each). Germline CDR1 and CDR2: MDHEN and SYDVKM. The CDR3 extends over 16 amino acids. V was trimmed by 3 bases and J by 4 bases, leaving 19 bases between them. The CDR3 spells CASSFSPRDQEYEQYF. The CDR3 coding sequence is TGTGCCAGCAGTTTTTCTCCCCGGGACCAGGAATACGAGCAGTACTTC.

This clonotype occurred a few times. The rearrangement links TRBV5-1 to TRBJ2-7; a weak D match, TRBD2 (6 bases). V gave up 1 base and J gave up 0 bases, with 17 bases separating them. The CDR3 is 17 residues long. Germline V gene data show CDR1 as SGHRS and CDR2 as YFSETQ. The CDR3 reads CASSLTLNSGRSYEQYF. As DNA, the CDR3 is TGCGCCAGCAGCTTGACCCTGAATAGCGGCCGCTCCTACGAGCAGTACTTC.

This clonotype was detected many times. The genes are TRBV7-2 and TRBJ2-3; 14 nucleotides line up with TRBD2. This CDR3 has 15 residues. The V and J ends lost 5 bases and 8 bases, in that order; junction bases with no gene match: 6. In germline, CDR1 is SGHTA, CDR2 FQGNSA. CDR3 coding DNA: TGTGCCAGCAGCCCGACTAGCGGGAGGGACCTTACGCAGTATTTT. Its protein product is CASSPTSGRDLTQYF.

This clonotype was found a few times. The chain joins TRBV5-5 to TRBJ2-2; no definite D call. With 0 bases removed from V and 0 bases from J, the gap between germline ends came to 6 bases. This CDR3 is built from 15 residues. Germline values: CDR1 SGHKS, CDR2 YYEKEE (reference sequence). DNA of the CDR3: TGTGCCAGCAGCTTGGGAGTCGCGAACACCGGGGAGCTGTTTTTT. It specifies CASSLGVANTGELFF.

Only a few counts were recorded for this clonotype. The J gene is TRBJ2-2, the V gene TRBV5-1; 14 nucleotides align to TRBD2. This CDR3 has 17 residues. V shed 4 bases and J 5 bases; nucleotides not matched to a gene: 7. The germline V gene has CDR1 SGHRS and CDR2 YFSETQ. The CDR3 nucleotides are TGCGCCAGCAGCCTCGACGGGACTAGCGGGGGAACCGGGGAGCTGTTTTTT. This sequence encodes CASSLDGTSGGTGELFF.

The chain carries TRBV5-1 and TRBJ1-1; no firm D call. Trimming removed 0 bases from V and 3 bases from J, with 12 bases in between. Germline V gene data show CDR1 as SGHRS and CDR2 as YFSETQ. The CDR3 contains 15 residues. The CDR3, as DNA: TGCGCCAGCAGCTTGGCGGGAGGAACGCACACTGAAGCTTTCTTT. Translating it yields CASSLAGGTHTEAFF.

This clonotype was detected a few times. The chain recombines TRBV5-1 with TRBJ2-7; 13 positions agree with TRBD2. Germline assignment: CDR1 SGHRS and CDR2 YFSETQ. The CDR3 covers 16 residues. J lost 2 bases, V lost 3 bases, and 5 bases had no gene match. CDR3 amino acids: CASSSRTSGSPYEQYF. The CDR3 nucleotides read TGCGCCAGCAGCTCACGGACTAGCGGGAGTCCCTACGAGCAGTACTTC.

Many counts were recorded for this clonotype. DNA for the CDR3: TGTGCCAGCAGAATAAGCGGGGGCAATCAGCCCCAGCATTTT. This sequence encodes CASRISGGNQPQHF. J is TRBJ1-5 and V is TRBV27; D is undetermined. The germline gives CDR1 MNHEY, CDR2 SMNVEV (reference sequence). The germline V and J ends were trimmed by 6 bases and 2 bases, with 11 bases remaining between them. CDR3 size: 14 residues.

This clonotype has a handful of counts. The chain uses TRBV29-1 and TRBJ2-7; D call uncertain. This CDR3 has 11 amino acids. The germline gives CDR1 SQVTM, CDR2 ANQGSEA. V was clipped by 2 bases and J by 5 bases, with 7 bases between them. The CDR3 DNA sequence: TGCAGCGTTGAACCCCCCCACGAGCAGTACTTC. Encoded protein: CSVEPPHEQYF.

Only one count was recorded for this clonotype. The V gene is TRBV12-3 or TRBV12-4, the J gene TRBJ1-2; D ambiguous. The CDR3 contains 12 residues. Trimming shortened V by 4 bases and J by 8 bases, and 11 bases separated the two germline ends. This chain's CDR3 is CASSSPQGGYTF. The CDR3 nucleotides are TGTGCCAGCAGTTCTCCTCAAGGCGGCTACACCTTC.

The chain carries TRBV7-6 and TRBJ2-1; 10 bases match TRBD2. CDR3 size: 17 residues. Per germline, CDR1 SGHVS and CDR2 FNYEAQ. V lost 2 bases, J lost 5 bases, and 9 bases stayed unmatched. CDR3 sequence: CASSLTGASGSHNEQFF. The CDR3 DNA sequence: TGTGCCAGCAGCTTAACAGGGGCTAGCGGGAGCCACAATGAGCAGTTCTTC. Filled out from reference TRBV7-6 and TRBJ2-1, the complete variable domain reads GAGVSQSPRYKVTKRGQDVALRCDPISGHVSLYWYRQALGQGPEFLTYFNYEAQQDKSGLPNDRFSAERPEGSISTLTIQRTEQRDSAMYRCASSLTGASGSHNEQFFGPGTRLTVL.

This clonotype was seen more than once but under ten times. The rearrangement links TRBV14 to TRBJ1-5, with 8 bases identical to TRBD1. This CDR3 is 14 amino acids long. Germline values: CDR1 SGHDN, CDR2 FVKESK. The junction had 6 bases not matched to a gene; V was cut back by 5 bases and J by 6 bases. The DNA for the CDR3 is TGTGCCAGCAGCGTCGGGACAGGACTTCAGCCCCAGCATTTT. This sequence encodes CASSVGTGLQPQHF.

In nucleotides, the CDR3 is TGCGCCAGCAGCGAGAAAAGCGGGAGCTCCTACGAGCAGTACTTC. Its translation: CASSEKSGSSYEQYF. This rearrangement joins TRBV5-1 to TRBJ2-7; 8 bases match TRBD2. Trimming at V came to 4 bases and at J to 0 bases, leaving 6 bases not matched to a gene. Germline V gives CDR1 SGHRS, CDR2 YFSETQ. This CDR3 has 15 residues. Looking up the rest from reference TRBV5-1 and TRBJ2-7 gives the full variable domain: KAGVTQTPRYLIKTRGQQVTLSCSPISGHRSVSWYQQTPGQGLQFLFEYFSETQRNKGNFPGRFSGRQFSNSRSEMNVSTLELGDSALYLCASSEKSGSSYEQYFGPGTRLTVT.

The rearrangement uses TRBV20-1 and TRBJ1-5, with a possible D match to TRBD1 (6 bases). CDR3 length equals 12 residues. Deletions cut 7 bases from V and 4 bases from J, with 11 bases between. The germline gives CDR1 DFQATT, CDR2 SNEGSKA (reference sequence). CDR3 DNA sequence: TGCAGTGTAGGACAGCTTAATCAGCCCCAGCATTTT. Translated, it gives CSVGQLNQPQHF.

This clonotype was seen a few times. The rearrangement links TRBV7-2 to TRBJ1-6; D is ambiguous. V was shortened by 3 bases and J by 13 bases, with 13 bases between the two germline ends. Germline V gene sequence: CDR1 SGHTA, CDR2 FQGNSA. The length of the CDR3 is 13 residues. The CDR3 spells CASSFGAAVPLHF. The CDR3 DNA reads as TGTGCCAGCAGCTTTGGAGCGGCCGTCCCCCTCCACTTT.

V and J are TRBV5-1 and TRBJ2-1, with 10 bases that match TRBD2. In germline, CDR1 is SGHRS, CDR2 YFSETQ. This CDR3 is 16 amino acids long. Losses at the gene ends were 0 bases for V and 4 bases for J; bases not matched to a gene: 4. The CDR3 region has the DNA TGCGCCAGCAGCTTGGAAGGACTAGCGGCATACAATGAGCAGTTCTTC. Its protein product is CASSLEGLAAYNEQFF.

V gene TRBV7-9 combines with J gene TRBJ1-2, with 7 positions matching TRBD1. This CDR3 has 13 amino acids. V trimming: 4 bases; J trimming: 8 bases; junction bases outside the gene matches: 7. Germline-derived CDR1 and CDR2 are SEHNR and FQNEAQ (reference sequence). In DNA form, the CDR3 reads TGTGCCAGCAGCTCCGAGACAGGGAAGGGCTACACCTTC. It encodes CASSSETGKGYTF. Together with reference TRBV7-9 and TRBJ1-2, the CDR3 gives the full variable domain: DTGVSQNPRHKITKRGQNVTFRCDPISEHNRLYWYRQTLGQGPEFLTYFQNEAQLEKSRLLSDRFSAERPKGSFSTLEIQRTEQGDSAMYLCASSSETGKGYTFGSGTRLTVV.

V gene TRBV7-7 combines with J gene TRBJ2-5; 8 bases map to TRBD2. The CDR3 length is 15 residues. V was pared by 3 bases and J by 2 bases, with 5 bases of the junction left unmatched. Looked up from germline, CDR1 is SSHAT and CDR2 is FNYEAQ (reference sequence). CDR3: CASSLGTSSQETQYF. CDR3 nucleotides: TGTGCCAGCAGCTTGGGGACTAGTTCGCAAGAGACCCAGTACTTC.

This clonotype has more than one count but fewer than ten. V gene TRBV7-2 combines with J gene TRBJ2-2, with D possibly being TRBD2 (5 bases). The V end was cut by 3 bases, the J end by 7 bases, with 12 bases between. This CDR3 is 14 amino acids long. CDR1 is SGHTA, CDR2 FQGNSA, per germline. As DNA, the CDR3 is TGTGCCAGCAGCTTGAAACTAGTTTACGGGGAGCTGTTTTTT. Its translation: CASSLKLVYGELFF.

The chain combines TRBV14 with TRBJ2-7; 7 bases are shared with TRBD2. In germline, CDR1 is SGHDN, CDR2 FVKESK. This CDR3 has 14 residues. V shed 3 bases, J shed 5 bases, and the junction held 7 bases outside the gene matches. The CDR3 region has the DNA TGTGCCAGCAGCCATACTGGACTAGGCAACGAGCAGTACTTC. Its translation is CASSHTGLGNEQYF. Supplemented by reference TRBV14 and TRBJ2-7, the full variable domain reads EAGVTQFPSHSVIEKGQTVTLRCDPISGHDNLYWYRRVMGKEIKFLLHFVKESKQDESGMPNNRFLAERTGGTYSTLKVQPAELEDSGVYFCASSHTGLGNEQYFGPGTRLTVT.

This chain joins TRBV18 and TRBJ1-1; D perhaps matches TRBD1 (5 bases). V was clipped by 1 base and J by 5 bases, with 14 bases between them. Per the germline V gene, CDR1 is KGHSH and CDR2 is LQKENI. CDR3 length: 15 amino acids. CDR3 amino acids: CASSPLPNGGTEAFF. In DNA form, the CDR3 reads TGTGCCAGCTCACCACTCCCGAACGGGGGAACTGAAGCTTTCTTT.

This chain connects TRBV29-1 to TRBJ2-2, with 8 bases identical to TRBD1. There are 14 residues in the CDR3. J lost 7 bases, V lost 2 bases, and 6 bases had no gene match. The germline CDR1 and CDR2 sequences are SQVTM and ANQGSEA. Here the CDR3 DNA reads TGCAGCGTTGAAAGCAGGGGGCGAGACGGGGAGCTGTTTTTT. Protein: CSVESRGRDGELFF.

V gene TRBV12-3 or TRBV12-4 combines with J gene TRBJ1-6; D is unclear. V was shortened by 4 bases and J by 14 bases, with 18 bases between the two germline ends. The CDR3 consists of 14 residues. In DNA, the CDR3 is TGTGCCAGCAGTTCGGATGGGCCTCGTAGGTCCCTCCACTTT. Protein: CASSSDGPRRSLHF.

The CDR3 nucleotides read TGCAGTGCTAGTCTAGGGAGGGAGACCCAGTACTTC. It specifies CSASLGRETQYF. This sequence joins TRBV20-1 and TRBJ2-5; a possible D gene is TRBD2 (6 bases). The CDR3 is 12 amino acids. Germline loops: CDR1 DFQATT, CDR2 SNEGSKA (reference sequence). V was cut by 3 bases and J by 5 bases, with 10 bases left in between.

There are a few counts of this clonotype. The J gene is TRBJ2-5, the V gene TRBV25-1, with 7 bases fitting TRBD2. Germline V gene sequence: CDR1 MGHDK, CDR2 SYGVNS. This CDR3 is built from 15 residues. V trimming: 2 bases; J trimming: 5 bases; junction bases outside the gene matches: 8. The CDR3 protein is CASSEVGREWETQYF. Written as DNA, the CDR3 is TGTGCCAGCAGTGAAGTTGGGCGGGAGTGGGAGACCCAGTACTTC.

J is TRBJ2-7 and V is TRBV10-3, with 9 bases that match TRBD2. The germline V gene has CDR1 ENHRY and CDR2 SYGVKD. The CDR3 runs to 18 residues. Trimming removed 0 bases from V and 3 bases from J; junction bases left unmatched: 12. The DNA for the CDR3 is TGTGCCATCAGTGAGTCGACTGGTCGGCTAGCGGGACGCTACGAGCAGTACTTC. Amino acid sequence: CAISESTGRLAGRYEQYF.

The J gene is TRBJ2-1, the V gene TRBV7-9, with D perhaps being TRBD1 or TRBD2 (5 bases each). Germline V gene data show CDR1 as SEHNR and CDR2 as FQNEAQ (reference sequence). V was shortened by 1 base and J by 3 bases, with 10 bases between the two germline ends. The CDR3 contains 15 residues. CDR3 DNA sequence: TGTGCCAGCAGCTTAGGAGGGGTCCTCTACAATGAGCAGTTCTTC. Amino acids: CASSLGGVLYNEQFF.